This T cell receptor beta chain was found in a study of human T cells and chemical hapten exposure. Study-wide background: Mainly, slight library volume differences in the pool made TCR yields vary.

Concerning this clonotype: What it binds is unknown. Mismatch with germline at one junction end may stem from a read error.

Unique molecular identifiers were linked by the library to individual cDNA molecules. MiXCR was run by TCRdb on the RACE reads, yielding one entry per CDR3 protein. The table includes 30,000 to 40,000 distinct CDR3 sequences, 5.5% detected once. Time point: healthy volunteer bleed at 6 weeks. Whole blood that had not been fractionated was the source of extracted total RNA. Whole-study findings and limits: Those TCRs sitting above 1 in 1000 frequency stayed the same with DPC sensitization.

The germline V gene encodes CDR1 SGHRS and CDR2 YFSETQ. The CDR3 contains 16 residues. Sequencing was done on a sample of whole blood. The source is a human donor in good health. Some clones in this sample may be carry-over from other donors' samples. The rearrangement joins TRBV5-1 to TRBJ1-2, with D tentatively TRBD1 (5 bases). CDR3 in DNA: TGCGCCAGCAGCTCTTCCGGGACGGCGACTAACTATGGCTACCCCTTC. It codes for CASSSSGTATNYGYPF.